These 17 T cell receptor beta chains were all obtained from the same sample, sequenced in a study of T cell repertoires in aging, cancer and after chemotherapy. Amplification of TCR beta used genomic DNA extracted from peripheral blood. Multiplex touch-down PCR with TRB-A/B primers amplified rearranged V-D-J TRB sequences. MiXCR was run by TCRdb on the multiplex PCR reads, yielding one entry per CDR3 protein. The repertoire holds thousands of distinct CDR3 sequences, over 25% seen once, with over 4.5% in the top ten. Material: blood. The receptors derive from a human donor in good health.

V usage is TRBV30 and J usage is TRBJ1-2; the D gene is possibly TRBD1 (5 bases). The germline gives CDR1 GTSNPN, CDR2 SVGIG (reference sequence). This CDR3 is built from 15 residues. V was cut by 0 bases and J by 6 bases, with 17 bases left in between. CDR3 loop: CAWSVPTGGGNGYTF. CDR3 DNA: TGTGCCTGGAGTGTACCCACGGGGGGGGGAAATGGCTACACCTTC.

This clonotype ranks as medium-sized. The chain has TRBV29-1 and TRBJ2-7, with TRBD1 identical over 11 bases. The CDR3 covers 19 residues. Germline CDR1 reads SQVTM; CDR2 reads ANQGSEA. The ends lost 0 bases at V and 3 bases at J; junction bases unmatched: 16. Here the CDR3 reads CSVEDPRAGTGGNGYEQYF. CDR3 nucleotides: TGCAGCGTTGAAGATCCAAGGGCCGGGACAGGGGGTAATGGCTACGAGCAGTACTTC.

In its sample, this clonotype is large. The gene calls are TRBV6-5 and TRBJ2-2; D might be TRBD1 (5 bases). With 6 bases removed from V and 7 bases from J, the gap between germline ends came to 12 bases. This CDR3 is built from 13 residues. The germline V gene has CDR1 MNHEY and CDR2 SVGAGI. As DNA, the CDR3 is TGTGCCAGCAGCCAAGGGGAAGGCGGGGAGCTGTTTTTT. Translated, it gives CASSQGEGGELFF.

This clonotype was seen only a few times. The chain couples TRBV6-5 to TRBJ1-1; weak D call: TRBD1 (5 bases). Trimming cost V 0 bases and J 3 bases, with 14 bases left between them. CDR1 MNHEY and CDR2 SVGAGI come from the germline V gene. The CDR3 spans 16 residues. CDR3 DNA sequence: TGTGCCAGCAGTTACTCGCAGGGAAGGGGACACACTGAAGCTTTCTTT. Its protein product is CASSYSQGRGHTEAFF.

This clonotype occurred a few times. The chain joins TRBV10-3 to TRBJ2-2; 10 bases align to TRBD1. The CDR3 is 14 residues long. V was pared by 4 bases and J by 4 bases, with 0 bases of the junction left unmatched. Germline CDR1 ENHRY, CDR2 SYGVKD. The CDR3 DNA reads TGTGCCATCAGTGGGACAGGGGGCACCGGGGAGCTGTTTTTT. Translation gives CAISGTGGTGELFF.

This chain connects TRBV27 to TRBJ2-5, with D possibly matching TRBD2 (5 bases). Trimming cost V 1 base and J 1 base, with 7 bases left between them. CDR1 MNHEY and CDR2 SMNVEV come from the germline V gene (reference sequence). The CDR3 has 14 amino acids. The CDR3 loop is CASSLWTLQETQYF. CDR3 in DNA: TGTGCCAGCAGTTTATGGACTCTCCAAGAGACCCAGTACTTC.

This chain's CDR3 is CASSYSRDREKSPLHF. The CDR3 region has the DNA TGTGCCAGCAGTTACTCGAGGGACAGGGAAAAATCACCCCTCCACTTT. J is TRBJ1-6 and V is TRBV6-5; 9 bases agree with TRBD1. CDR3 length: 16 residues. V shed 0 bases, J shed 10 bases, and the junction held 7 bases outside the gene matches. CDR1 is MNHEY and CDR2 is SVGAGI in the germline V gene.

On this clonotype itself: This may come from a read error, since a much larger clone is one base off. CDR3 nucleotide sequence: TGTGCCTGGAGTGAGGTACAGGGGATTGGCGAAAAACTGTTTTTT. This translates into CAWSEVQGIGEKLFF. This chain connects TRBV30 to TRBJ1-4; 7 nucleotides match TRBD1. J lost 8 bases, V lost 1 base, and 10 bases had no gene match. The germline V gene encodes CDR1 GTSNPN and CDR2 SVGIG (reference sequence). The CDR3 has 15 residues.

By proportion, this clonotype is medium-sized (0.01 to 0.1%). The chain couples TRBV6-6 to TRBJ2-5; no reliable D call. The CDR3 loop spans 12 amino acids. Between the trimmed V and J ends, which lost 0 bases and 2 bases, there was a span of 1 base. Germline CDR1 reads MNHNY; CDR2 reads SVGAGI (reference sequence). CDR3 protein: CASSYSQETQYF. Written as DNA, the CDR3 is TGTGCCAGCAGTTACTCTCAAGAGACCCAGTACTTC.

This clonotype is labeled medium-sized. The chain joins TRBV6-1 to TRBJ2-7, with D possibly being TRBD1 (6 bases). V shed 7 bases and J shed 4 bases, with 17 bases lying between them. The CDR3 loop spans 14 amino acids. The V gene's germline CDR1 is MNHNS and CDR2 SASEGT. Written as DNA, the CDR3 is TGTGCCAGCACACCCCCCGACAGGAGATACGAGCAGTACTTC. Translated: CASTPPDRRYEQYF.

By share, this clonotype counts as medium-sized. V usage is TRBV6-1 and J usage is TRBJ2-5; TRBD1 aligns across 9 bases. The CDR3 is 13 residues long. Looked up from germline, CDR1 is MNHNS and CDR2 is SASEGT. V lost 4 bases and J lost 6; bases outside the gene matches: 3. CDR3 protein: CASSADRGKTQYF. As DNA, the CDR3 is TGTGCCAGCAGTGCCGACAGGGGGAAGACCCAGTACTTC.

This clonotype has only a few counts. Here the CDR3 DNA reads TGTGCCAGCACCGCGGCCGCCTTCCTAAATCAGCCCCAGCATTTT. This sequence encodes CASTAAAFLNQPQHF. The chain uses TRBV12-3 or TRBV12-4 and TRBJ1-5; no clear D. The germline V and J ends were trimmed by 7 bases and 4 bases, with 17 bases remaining between them. CDR3 length: 15 residues.

As concerns this clonotype: A much larger clone sits a single nucleotide away, making a read error possible. The chain employs TRBV6-1 and TRBJ2-1; TRBD1 matches 8 bases. This CDR3 is 13 amino acids long. V dropped 8 bases and J dropped 3; count of bases not matched to a gene: 3. Germline lookup yields CDR1 MNHNS and CDR2 SASEGT. DNA for the CDR3: TGTGCCAGCGGACAGGGATTCTACAATGAGCAGTTCTTC. Protein: CASGQGFYNEQFF.

This chain joins TRBV6-5 and TRBJ2-5; 8 nucleotides match TRBD2. The CDR3 contains 13 residues. Germline CDR1 MNHEY, CDR2 SVGAGI. J lost 10 bases, V lost 6 bases, and 10 bases had no gene match. Here the CDR3 reads CASRLLAGLDQYF. The CDR3 DNA reads TGTGCCAGCAGACTCCTAGCGGGTCTGGACCAGTACTTC.

The chain combines TRBV15 with TRBJ1-5; TRBD1 matches 9 bases. In germline, CDR1 is LNHNV, CDR2 YYDKDF (reference sequence). CDR3 length: 17 residues. J lost 3 bases, V lost 1 base, and 7 bases had no gene match. In DNA form, the CDR3 reads TGTGCCACCAGCAGAGGACCGGGACAGGGAGCCAATCAGCCCCAGCATTTT. As protein: CATSRGPGQGANQPQHF.

This clonotype was seen more than once but under ten times. The rearrangement joins TRBV12-3 or TRBV12-4 to TRBJ1-2; 8 positions agree with TRBD1. Trimming at V came to 5 bases and at J to 7 bases, leaving 15 bases not matched to a gene. The CDR3 is 16 residues long. The CDR3 sequence is CASSPRTGKVGPGYTF. In DNA, the CDR3 is TGTGCCAGCAGTCCGCGGACAGGGAAGGTTGGTCCTGGCTACACCTTC.

Relative to its sample, this clonotype is medium-sized. The chain carries TRBV7-6 and TRBJ2-3; D unresolved. V lost 5 bases and J 4 bases, leaving 13 bases between the germline ends. The germline V gene encodes CDR1 SGHVS and CDR2 FNYEAQ. This CDR3 contains 14 residues. The CDR3 reads CASSATVTPDTQYF. The DNA of the CDR3 is TGTGCCAGCAGCGCGACCGTCACGCCAGATACGCAGTATTTT.